These 10 T cell receptor beta chains originate from one sample sequenced in a study of blood T cell repertoires in COVID-19. TCRdb's table, derived via immunoSEQ multiplex PCR, lists solely in-frame clones and lacks some. The repertoire consists of about 58,000 clones, with around 79% occurring once and the leading ten covering less than 35%. Sequenced input: peripheral blood. The receptors here all came from a human donor in a cohort sampled during active COVID-19.

The V gene is TRBV6-5, the J gene TRBJ1-5; a weak D match, TRBD1 (6 bases). The CDR3 covers 14 residues. Germline assignment: CDR1 MNHEY and CDR2 SVGAGI. V was pared by 2 bases and J by 7 bases, with 12 bases between. As DNA, the CDR3 is TGTGCCAGCAGTTACGGAGGGGGGGGGCAGCCCCAGCATTTT. It encodes CASSYGGGGQPQHF.

The genes are TRBV3-1 (or the pseudogene TRBV3-2) and TRBJ1-6; D is undetermined. This CDR3 region has 13 residues. The germline V and J ends were trimmed by 2 bases and 11 bases, with 10 bases remaining between them. CDR1 and CDR2 (germline): LGHDT, YNNKEL (reference sequence). The CDR3 sequence: CASSQLSSAPLHF. In DNA form, the CDR3 reads TGTGCCAGCAGCCAACTGTCGAGTGCACCCCTCCACTTT.

The table lists this clone with a count of one. V is TRBV11-2 and J is TRBJ1-1, with 11 bases matching TRBD1. The germline V gene encodes CDR1 SGHAT and CDR2 FQNNGV. The J segment lost 3 bases and the V segment lost 8 bases, leaving 8 bases of the junction unmatched. The CDR3 has 15 residues. The CDR3 nucleotides read TGTGCCAGCTCCCCAGGACAGGGGGCCTACACTGAAGCTTTCTTT. It codes for CASSPGQGAYTEAFF.

The CDR3 bases are TGTGCCAGCAGCTTAGCAACGACTAGCGGCCCCAATGAGCAGTTCTTC. Amino acids: CASSLATTSGPNEQFF. The chain has TRBV7-2 and TRBJ2-1; TRBD2 matches at 9 bases. The CDR3 runs to 16 residues. Germline CDR1 is SGHTA and CDR2 is FQGNSA. J gave up 6 bases and V 0 bases, and 6 bases lay outside the gene matches.

This chain links TRBV30 with TRBJ1-2, with 9 bases lining up with TRBD1. Per germline, CDR1 GTSNPN and CDR2 SVGIG (reference sequence). The junction had 7 bases not matched to a gene; V was cut back by 4 bases and J by 1 base. This CDR3 is 15 amino acids long. In DNA, the CDR3 is TGTGCCTGGACCGCGGGACAGGGATATAACTATGGCTACACCTTC. Translating gives CAWTAGQGYNYGYTF. The variable domain in full, with the rest retrieved from reference TRBV30 and TRBJ1-2, is SQTIHQWPATLVQPVGSPLSLECTVEGTSNPNLYWYRQAAGRGLQLLFYSVGIGQISSEVPQNLSASRPQDRQFILSSKKLLLSDSGFYLCAWTAGQGYNYGYTFGSGTRLTVV.

The rearrangement uses TRBV27 and TRBJ2-3; possible D gene TRBD1, 6 bases. The CDR3 totals 12 residues. Trimming stripped 5 bases from V and 6 bases from J, with 9 bases between. From germline, CDR1 is MNHEY and CDR2 SMNVEV (reference sequence). CDR3 sequence: CASSTGYDTQYF. In nucleotides, the CDR3 is TGTGCCAGCAGTACAGGGTATGATACGCAGTATTTT.

The gene calls are TRBV7-2 and TRBJ2-5; tentative D call: TRBD1 (5 bases). V lost 0 bases and J lost 1, with 12 bases in between. CDR1 and CDR2 (germline): SGHTA, FQGNSA. The length of the CDR3 is 16 residues. The CDR3 protein is CASSLAPPGIQETQYF. The CDR3 DNA follows: TGTGCCAGCAGCTTAGCTCCCCCAGGGATCCAAGAGACCCAGTACTTC.

The rearrangement links TRBV28 to TRBJ1-1, with TRBD1 as a possible D gene (6 bases). CDR3 length: 13 residues. Germline V CDR1 and CDR2: MDHEN, SYDVKM. Trimming took 6 bases from V and 7 from J, leaving 15 bases between them. CDR3 DNA: TGTGCCAGCAGCCTGGGGGGGCCCTTTGAAGCTTTCTTT. Protein product: CASSLGGPFEAFF.

This rearrangement joins TRBV6-2 or TRBV6-3 to TRBJ2-7; 9 bases align to TRBD2. Germline-derived CDR1 and CDR2 are MNHEY and SVGEGT. V shed 0 bases and J 2 bases; nucleotides not matched to a gene: 8. The CDR3 has 17 residues. CDR3 residues: CASSYSAGGRRTYEQYF. CDR3 nucleotides: TGTGCCAGCAGTTACTCCGCGGGAGGGCGGAGGACCTACGAGCAGTACTTC.

In this sample, this clone turned up a few times. The chain combines TRBV27 with TRBJ1-5, with D perhaps matching TRBD1 (6 bases). This CDR3 contains 16 residues. The germline V and J ends were trimmed by 5 bases and 0 bases, with 14 bases remaining between them. CDR1 and CDR2 from the germline V gene are MNHEY and SMNVEV (reference sequence). CDR3 sequence reads: CASSPRTDYSNQPQHF. The CDR3 bases are TGTGCCAGCAGTCCCAGGACAGATTATAGCAATCAGCCCCAGCATTTT.